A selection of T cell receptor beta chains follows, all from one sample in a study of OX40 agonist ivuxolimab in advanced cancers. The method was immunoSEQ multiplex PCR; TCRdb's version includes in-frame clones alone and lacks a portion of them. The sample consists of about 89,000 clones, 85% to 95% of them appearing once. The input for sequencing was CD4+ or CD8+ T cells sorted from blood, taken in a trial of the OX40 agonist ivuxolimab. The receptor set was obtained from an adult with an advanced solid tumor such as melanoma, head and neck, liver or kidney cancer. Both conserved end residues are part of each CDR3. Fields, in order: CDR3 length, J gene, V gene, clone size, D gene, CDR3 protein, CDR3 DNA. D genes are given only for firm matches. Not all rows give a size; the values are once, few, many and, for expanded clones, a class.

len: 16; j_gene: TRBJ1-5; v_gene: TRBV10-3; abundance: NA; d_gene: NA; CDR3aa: CAISDSLISGNQPQHF; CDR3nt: TGTGCCATCAGTGACTCCTTGATTAGCGGCAATCAGCCCCAGCATTTT
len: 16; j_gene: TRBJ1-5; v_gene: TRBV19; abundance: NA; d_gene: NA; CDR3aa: CASSISGGRGDQPQHF; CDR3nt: TGTGCCAGTAGTATATCGGGGGGACGAGGAGACCAGCCCCAGCATTTT
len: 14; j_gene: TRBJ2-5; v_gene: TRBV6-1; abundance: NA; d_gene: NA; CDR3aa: CASSEGGMGETQYF; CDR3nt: TGTGCCAGCAGTGAAGGCGGCATGGGGGAGACCCAGTACTTC
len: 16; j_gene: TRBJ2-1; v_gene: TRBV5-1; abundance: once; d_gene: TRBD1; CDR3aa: CASSLVGRGIDNEQFF; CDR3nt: TGCGCCAGCAGCTTGGTTGGCAGGGGGATAGACAATGAGCAGTTCTTC
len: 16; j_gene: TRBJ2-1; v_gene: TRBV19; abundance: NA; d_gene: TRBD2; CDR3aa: CASSVSGTSGYNEQFF; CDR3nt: TGTGCCAGTAGTGTCTCCGGGACTAGCGGCTACAATGAGCAGTTCTTC
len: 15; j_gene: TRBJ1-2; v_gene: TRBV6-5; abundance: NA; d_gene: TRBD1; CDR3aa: CASSYRTGGRYGYTF; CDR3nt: TGTGCCAGCAGTTACCGGACAGGGGGCCGCTATGGCTACACCTTC
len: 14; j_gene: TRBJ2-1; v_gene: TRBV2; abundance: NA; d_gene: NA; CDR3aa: CASSRMLAANEQFF; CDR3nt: TGTGCCAGCAGTCGAATGTTAGCGGCGAATGAGCAGTTCTTC
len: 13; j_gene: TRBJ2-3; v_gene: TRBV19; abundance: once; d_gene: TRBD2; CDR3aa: CATRTRSTDTQYF; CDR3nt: TGTGCCACCCGGACTAGAAGCACAGATACGCAGTATTTT
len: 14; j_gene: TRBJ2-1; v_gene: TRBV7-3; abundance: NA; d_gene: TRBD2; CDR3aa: CASSQSGSYNEQFF; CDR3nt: TGTGCCAGCAGTCAAAGCGGGAGCTACAATGAGCAGTTCTTC
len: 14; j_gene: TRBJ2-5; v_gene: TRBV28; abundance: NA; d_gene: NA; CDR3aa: CATQMTGREETQYF; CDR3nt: TGTGCCACCCAAATGACGGGGCGAGAAGAGACCCAGTACTTC
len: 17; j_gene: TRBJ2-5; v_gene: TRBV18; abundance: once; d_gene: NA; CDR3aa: CASSPPRRGRVQETQYF; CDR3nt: TGTGCCAGCTCACCACCGAGACGGGGTAGGGTCCAAGAGACCCAGTACTTC
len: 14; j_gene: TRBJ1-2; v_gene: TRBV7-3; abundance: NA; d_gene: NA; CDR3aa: CASSPDTGSYGYTF; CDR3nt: TGTGCCAGCAGCCCGGATACAGGGTCCTATGGCTACACCTTC
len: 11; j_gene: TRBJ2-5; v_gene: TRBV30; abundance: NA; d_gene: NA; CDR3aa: CAWSVLETQYF; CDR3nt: TGTGCCTGGAGTGTTTTAGAGACCCAGTACTTC
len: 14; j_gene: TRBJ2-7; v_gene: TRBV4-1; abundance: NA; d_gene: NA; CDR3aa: CASSRSGRWDEQYF; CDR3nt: TGCGCCAGCAGCCGTTCCGGGCGATGGGACGAGCAGTACTTC
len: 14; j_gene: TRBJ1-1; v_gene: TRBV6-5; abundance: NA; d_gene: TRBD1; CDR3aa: CASRPPGTGFEAFF; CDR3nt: TGTGCCAGCAGGCCCCCCGGGACAGGGTTTGAAGCTTTCTTT
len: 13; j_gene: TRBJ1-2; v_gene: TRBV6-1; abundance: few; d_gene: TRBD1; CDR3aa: CASKQGARSGYTF; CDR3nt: TGTGCCTCCAAACAGGGGGCTCGGTCGGGCTACACCTTC
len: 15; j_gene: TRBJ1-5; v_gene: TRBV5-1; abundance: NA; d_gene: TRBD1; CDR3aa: CASSWGDRAGQPQHF; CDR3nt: TGCGCCAGCAGCTGGGGGGACAGGGCAGGTCAGCCCCAGCATTTT
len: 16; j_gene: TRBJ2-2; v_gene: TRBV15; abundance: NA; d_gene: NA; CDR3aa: CATSSGRQKVTGELFF; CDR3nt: TGTGCCACCAGCTCGGGACGGCAAAAGGTCACCGGGGAGCTGTTTTTT
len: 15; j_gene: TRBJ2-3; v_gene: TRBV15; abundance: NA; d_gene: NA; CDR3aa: CATSRDGLNTDTQYF; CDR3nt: TGTGCCACCAGCAGAGATGGACTCAACACAGATACGCAGTATTTT
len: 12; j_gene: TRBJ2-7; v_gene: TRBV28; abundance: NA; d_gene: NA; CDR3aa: CASSLNRYEQYF; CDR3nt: TGTGCCAGCAGCCTGAATCGCTACGAGCAGTACTTC
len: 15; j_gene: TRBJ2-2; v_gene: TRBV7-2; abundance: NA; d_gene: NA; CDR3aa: CASSFRNDRTGELFF; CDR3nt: TGTGCCAGCAGCTTTCGAAACGATAGAACCGGGGAGCTGTTTTTT
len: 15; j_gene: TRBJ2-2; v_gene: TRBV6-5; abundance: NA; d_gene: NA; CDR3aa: CASSSQPAISGELFF; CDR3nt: TGTGCCAGCAGTTCACAGCCGGCCATTAGCGGGGAGCTGTTTTTT
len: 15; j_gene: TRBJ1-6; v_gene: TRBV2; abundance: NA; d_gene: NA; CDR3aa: CASSEMGSPNSPLHF; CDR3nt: TGTGCCAGCAGTGAAATGGGGAGTCCTAATTCACCCCTCCACTTT